The rows below give T cell receptor beta chains drawn from one sample of a study of T cell responses to AZD1222 COVID-19 vaccine. Produced via immunoSEQ multiplex PCR; TCRdb's table is partial and in-frame only. This sample carries around 130,000 clones, just over 85% of them seen once, and the ten largest clones take approximately 12%. Sequenced material: peripheral blood, taken on day 0 of AZD1222 vaccination. These receptors all stem from an adult in good health. CDR3s include the opening cysteine and the closing phenylalanine or tryptophan. The D gene is left open where the match is weak. Expanded clones are given a class, and other clones once, few, many or no size at all.

clone size	D gene	V gene	J gene	CDR3 DNA	CDR3 protein
NA	TRBD1	TRBV19	TRBJ1-1	TGTGCCAGTAGTATTGGGCAGGGGGCCGGGAACACTGAAGCTTTCTTT	CASSIGQGAGNTEAFF
NA	TRBD1	TRBV28	TRBJ2-7	TGTGCCAGCAGTTTATTCGGGACAGGGCACGAGCAGTACTTC	CASSLFGTGHEQYF
NA	TRBD1	TRBV12-3/TRBV12-4	TRBJ1-6	TGTGCCAGCAGTTTGACAGGGGATTCACCCCTCCACTTT	CASSLTGDSPLHF
NA	NA	TRBV11-1	TRBJ2-1	TGTGCCAGCAGCTTAATGTCAGCGGGCTATGAGCAGTTCTTC	CASSLMSAGYEQFF
NA	NA	TRBV7-9	TRBJ2-1	TGTGCCAGCAGTCGAATCAATGAGCAGTTCTTC	CASSRINEQFF
once	TRBD1	TRBV18	TRBJ1-5	TGTGCCAGCTCACCGGGCAGGGGGGCCAATCAGCCCCAGCATTTT	CASSPGRGANQPQHF
NA	NA	TRBV28	TRBJ1-2	TGTGCCAGCAGTCCCACCGGGGGCTACACCTTC	CASSPTGGYTF
NA	TRBD1	TRBV7-8	TRBJ1-5	TGTGCCAGCAGCAGATTCGTGGGACAGGGGAAGCAGCCCCAGCATTTT	CASSRFVGQGKQPQHF
NA	NA	TRBV11-2	TRBJ1-2	TGTGCCAGCAGCTTAGCTGCCAATTATGGCTACACCTTC	CASSLAANYGYTF
NA	TRBD2	TRBV18	TRBJ2-3	TGTGCCAGCTCACCGGGACTAGCGGTCACAGATACGCAGTATTTT	CASSPGLAVTDTQYF
few	NA	TRBV29-1	TRBJ2-5	TGCAGCGTTGTCGCGGACCGCGGGACCCAGTACTTC	CSVVADRGTQYF
NA	NA	TRBV12-3/TRBV12-4	TRBJ2-7	TGTGCCAGCATGAGACGGAACGAGCAGTACTTC	CASMRRNEQYF
NA	NA	TRBV10-3	TRBJ2-1	TGTGCCATCAGTGGGGGACTTCTAGACAATGAGCAGTTCTTC	CAISGGLLDNEQFF
NA	TRBD1	TRBV19	TRBJ1-1	TGTGCCAGTAGTGGACAGGGGGAGTGGGAAACTGAAGCTTTCTTT	CASSGQGEWETEAFF
once	TRBD1	TRBV11-2	TRBJ1-1	TGTGCCAGCAGCTGGAAGGGACAGGGAAACACTGAAGCTTTCTTT	CASSWKGQGNTEAFF
NA	NA	TRBV30	TRBJ1-4	TGTGCCTGGAACTCCTACCGGGATTACGGGCAAAAACTGTTTTTT	CAWNSYRDYGQKLFF
few	NA	TRBV2	TRBJ1-2	TGTGCCAGCAGTGCTCAGGGGCCAGTTTATGGCTACACCTTC	CASSAQGPVYGYTF
NA	NA	TRBV5-5	TRBJ2-7	TGTGCCAGCAGCTTGGAGGCAGCATCCTACGAGCAGTACTTC	CASSLEAASYEQYF
once	NA	TRBV14	TRBJ2-2	TGTGCCAGCAGTCACCTAGTGGGGGCAGGCACCGGGGAGCTGTTTTTT	CASSHLVGAGTGELFF
NA	TRBD2	TRBV9	TRBJ2-5	TGTGCCAGCAGCGTAACCGGGAGGGCGGGCGAGACCCAGTACTTC	CASSVTGRAGETQYF
few	NA	TRBV24-1	TRBJ1-1	TGTGCCACCAGTACCCAGGGGAACACTGAAGCTTTCTTT	CATSTQGNTEAFF
NA	NA	TRBV19	TRBJ2-1	TGTGCCAGTAGTATACACGGGGACAATGAGCAGTTCTTC	CASSIHGDNEQFF
NA	NA	TRBV7-9	TRBJ1-2	TGTGCCAGCAGCCCGTCGTCCGCCGCGGCTGGCTACACCTTC	CASSPSSAAAGYTF
NA	TRBD1	TRBV5-6	TRBJ2-7	TGTGCCAGCAGCTTGGCCATGACAGGGTACGAGCAGTACTTC	CASSLAMTGYEQYF
NA	TRBD2	TRBV7-9	TRBJ2-1	TGTGCCAGGGGAGATAGCGGGAATAACAATGAGCAGTTCTTC	CARGDSGNNNEQFF
NA	TRBD2	TRBV2	TRBJ2-1	TGTGCCAGCAGAGCCCTAGCGGGGGGGCACAATGAGCAGTTCTTC	CASRALAGGHNEQFF
NA	NA	TRBV7-9	TRBJ2-6	TGTGCCAGCAGACCAGGACGTACTGGGGCCAACGTCCTGACTTTC	CASRPGRTGANVLTF
NA	TRBD1	TRBV19	TRBJ1-1	TGTGCCACCCCAAAGACAGGGGGCGAGACTGAAGCTTTCTTT	CATPKTGGETEAFF
NA	NA	TRBV18	TRBJ1-6	TGTGCCAGCTCACCTGGGGTAAGGGATTCACCCCTCCACTTT	CASSPGVRDSPLHF
NA	TRBD1	TRBV10-3	TRBJ1-2	TGTGCCATCAGAGGGACAGGGGGCGGCTTCAACTATGGCTACACCTTC	CAIRGTGGGFNYGYTF
NA	TRBD1	TRBV25-1	TRBJ1-5	TGTGCCAGCAGTGAAGGGGGACAGGGGCATCAGCCCCAGCATTTT	CASSEGGQGHQPQHF
NA	NA	TRBV12-3/TRBV12-4	TRBJ2-5	TGTGCCAGCAGCCCTCAGGTACGGGAGACCCAGTACTTC	CASSPQVRETQYF
NA	NA	TRBV27	TRBJ2-5	TGTGCCAGCAGCCCTGACAGTTTGGGGCAAGAGACCCAGTACTTC	CASSPDSLGQETQYF
once	NA	TRBV19	TRBJ1-1	TGTGCCAGTAGTATAGTGGGGGCGGTGAACACTGAAGCTTTCTTT	CASSIVGAVNTEAFF
NA	TRBD1	TRBV7-6	TRBJ1-1	TGTGCCAGCAGCTTAGCAGGGGGCCCGAACACTGAAGCTTTCTTT	CASSLAGGPNTEAFF
few	NA	TRBV15	TRBJ2-7	TGTGGGGGAAACATTCCCTACGAGCAGTACTTC	CGGNIPYEQYF
few	NA	TRBV10-2	TRBJ1-6	TGCGCCAGCAGCTCGGAGAATTCACCCCTCCACTTT	CASSSENSPLHF
few	NA	TRBV29-1	TRBJ1-3	TGCAGTTATAGCCCCACGAGCTCTGGAAACACCATATATTTT	CSYSPTSSGNTIYF
NA	TRBD2	TRBV6-5	TRBJ2-5	TGTGCCAGCAGTTACGGATTTACGGGGGGGGAGACCCAGTACTTC	CASSYGFTGGETQYF
NA	TRBD1	TRBV4-1	TRBJ1-2	TGCGCCAGCAGCCAAGAAAGAGAGACAGGGTCGTGGGATGGCTACACCTTC	CASSQERETGSWDGYTF
NA	NA	TRBV28	TRBJ1-1	TGTGCCAGCAGTCCTATCGGGAACAGGGTGAAGGACACTGAAGCTTTCTTT	CASSPIGNRVKDTEAFF
once	TRBD1	TRBV7-6	TRBJ2-1	TGTGCCAGCAGCCCCTGGGACAGGGGAATTTTCAATGAGCAGTTCTTC	CASSPWDRGIFNEQFF
medium-sized	NA	TRBV6-2/TRBV6-3	TRBJ2-3	TGTGCCAGCAGTTACTCCCAGACCTACACAGATACGCAGTATTTT	CASSYSQTYTDTQYF
medium-sized	NA	TRBV19	TRBJ1-3	TGTGCCAGTAGTTTAACAGCGTCCTCTGGAAACACCATATATTTT	CASSLTASSGNTIYF
NA	NA	TRBV28	TRBJ2-3	TGTGCCAGCAGTTTGATAGAATCGAGCGGGCAGTATTTT	CASSLIESSGQYF
few	NA	TRBV7-9	TRBJ2-2	TGTGCCAGCAGTCATTCCGGGGAGCTGTTTTTT	CASSHSGELFF
once	NA	TRBV28	TRBJ1-1	TGTGCCAGCAAATGGGGGACTGAAGCTTTCTTT	CASKWGTEAFF
NA	NA	TRBV10-1	TRBJ1-5	TGCGCCAGCAGTGAGTTCGAGGGGGATAGCAATCAGCCCCAGCATTTT	CASSEFEGDSNQPQHF
once	TRBD2	TRBV9	TRBJ2-3	TGTGCCAGCAGCCTCAACGGACTAGCGTTAGCAGATACGCAGTATTTT	CASSLNGLALADTQYF